This TCR beta chain was identified in a study of blood T cell repertoires in COVID-19. Trimming removed 5 bases at V and 0 bases at J, with 8 bases between. The CDR3 length is 13 residues. Germline-derived CDR1 and CDR2 are SGHNT and YENEEA. This table comes from immunoSEQ multiplex PCR, and its TCRdb copy is limited to in-frame clones, with some not included. Among hundreds of thousands of clones, 70% to 90% were seen once, and the ten largest hold around 0.7%. The chain employs TRBV11-3 and TRBJ2-7; D possibly corresponds to TRBD2 (5 bases). Sequenced sample: peripheral blood. The sequence came from a human donor in a cohort sampled during active COVID-19. CDR3 in DNA: TGTGCCAGCAGCCTTAGCGTCTCCTACGAGCAGTACTTC. Translation gives CASSLSVSYEQYF.